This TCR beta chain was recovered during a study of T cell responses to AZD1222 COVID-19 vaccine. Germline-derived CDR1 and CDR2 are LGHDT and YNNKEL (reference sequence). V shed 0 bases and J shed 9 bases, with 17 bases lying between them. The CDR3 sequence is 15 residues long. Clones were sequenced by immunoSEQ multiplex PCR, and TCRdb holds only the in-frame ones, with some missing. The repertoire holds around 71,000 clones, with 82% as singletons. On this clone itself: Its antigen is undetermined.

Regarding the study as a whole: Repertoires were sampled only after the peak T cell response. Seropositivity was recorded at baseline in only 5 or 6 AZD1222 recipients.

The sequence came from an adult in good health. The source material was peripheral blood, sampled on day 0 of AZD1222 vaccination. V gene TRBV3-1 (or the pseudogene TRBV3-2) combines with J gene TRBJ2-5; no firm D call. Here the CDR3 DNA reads TGTGCCAGCAGCCAAGAGATCGAACCGATTCGGGCCCAGTACTTC. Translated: CASSQEIEPIRAQYF.